This TCR beta chain is from a study of blood T cell repertoires in COVID-19. Study in general: Some COVID-19 samples were acute and others convalescent; all came from the United States, Italy and Spain.

Trimming removed 4 bases at V and 6 bases at J, with 12 bases between. Germline V lookup: CDR1 KGHDR, CDR2 SFDVKD. There are 13 residues in the CDR3. Sequencing was performed with immunoSEQ multiplex PCR; in TCRdb, only in-frame clones are kept and a portion is missing. The table shows some 120,000 clones, with approximately 92% occurring only once. Sequenced material: peripheral blood. This clonotype originated in a man between 70 and 80 years old with active or convalescent COVID-19. The V and J genes are TRBV24-1 and TRBJ2-7, with a weak D call TRBD1 (6 bases). In DNA, the CDR3 is TGTGCCACCAGTGACGAACAGGGTTTCGAGCAGTACTTC. Protein sequence: CATSDEQGFEQYF.